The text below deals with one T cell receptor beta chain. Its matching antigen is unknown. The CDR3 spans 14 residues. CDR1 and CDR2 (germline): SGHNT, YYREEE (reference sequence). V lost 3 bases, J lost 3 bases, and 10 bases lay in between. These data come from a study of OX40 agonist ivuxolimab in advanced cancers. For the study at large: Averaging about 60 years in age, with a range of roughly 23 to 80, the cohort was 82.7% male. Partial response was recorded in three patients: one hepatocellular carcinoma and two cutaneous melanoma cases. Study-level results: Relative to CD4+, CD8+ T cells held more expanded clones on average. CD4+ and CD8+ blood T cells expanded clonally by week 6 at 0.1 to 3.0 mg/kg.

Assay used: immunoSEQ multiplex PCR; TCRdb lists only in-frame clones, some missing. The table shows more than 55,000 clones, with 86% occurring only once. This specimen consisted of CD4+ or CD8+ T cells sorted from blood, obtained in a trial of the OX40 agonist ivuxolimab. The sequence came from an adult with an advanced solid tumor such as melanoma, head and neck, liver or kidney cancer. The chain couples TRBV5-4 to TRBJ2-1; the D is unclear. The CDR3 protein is CASSSATGYNEQFF. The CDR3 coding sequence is TGTGCCAGCAGCTCCGCGACGGGCTACAATGAGCAGTTCTTC.